Listed below are T cell receptor beta chains from one sample, sequenced in a study of control samples from healthy donors and cancer patients. TCRdb's table, derived via immunoSEQ multiplex PCR, lists solely in-frame clones and lacks some. This sample yields under 150,000 clones, of which approximately 90% are seen a single time; 2% to 2.5% belongs to the top ten. The sequenced sample consisted of blood. These receptors were collected from a woman in her 70s in good health. Both conserved end residues are part of each CDR3. The D gene is left open where the match is weak. The size of a clone is reported for some rows only, either as once, few or many, or as a class for expanded clones.

TRBD2 NA TRBJ2-7 TRBV10-3 TGTGCCATCAGCTTGGGGGGGGATTCCTACGAGCAGTACTTC CAISLGGDSYEQYF
NA NA TRBJ1-1 TRBV15 TGTGCCACCAGCCCACCGAGGGGGAACACTGAAGCTTTCTTT CATSPPRGNTEAFF
NA NA TRBJ2-1 TRBV2 TGTGCCAGCAGTGCGGTCGTCGGGGGCTACAATGAGCAGTTCTTC CASSAVVGGYNEQFF
NA once TRBJ1-5 TRBV4-1 TGCGCCAGCAGCCATGAGGACACTTCTTATCAGCCCCAGCATTTT CASSHEDTSYQPQHF
TRBD1 NA TRBJ2-7 TRBV6-5 TGTGCCAGCCGAAAATACAGGGGTCCCTACGAGCAGTACTTC CASRKYRGPYEQYF
TRBD2 NA TRBJ2-1 TRBV7-8 TGTGCCAGCAGCTTCCGGACTAGCGGGGGGCGTGAGCAGTTCTTC CASSFRTSGGREQFF
TRBD1 NA TRBJ2-7 TRBV19 TGTGCCAGTAGTGCTCAGGGGGCCGGGGACGAGCAGTACTTC CASSAQGAGDEQYF
NA NA TRBJ2-1 TRBV18 TGTGCCAGCTCACCAACTCGGTTGCGGGTAGGCTCCTACAATGAGCAGTTCTTC CASSPTRLRVGSYNEQFF
NA NA TRBJ1-2 TRBV6-5 TGTGCCAGCAGTTACAAGGGCTGGACAGATGGCTACACCTTC CASSYKGWTDGYTF
NA NA TRBJ1-4 TRBV14 TGTGCCAGCAGCCAATTTTTCCGAGCAACTAATGAAAAACTGTTTTTT CASSQFFRATNEKLFF
TRBD1 few TRBJ2-5 TRBV7-2 TGTGCCAGCAGCTCGGGACAGCAAGAGACCCAGTACTTC CASSSGQQETQYF
NA NA TRBJ1-1 TRBV3-1/TRBV3-2 TGTGCCAGCAGCCAATTGGGACAAACGAACACTGAAGCTTTCTTT CASSQLGQTNTEAFF
NA NA TRBJ2-7 TRBV2 TGTGCCAGCAGTAGGGGGGCCACCTACGAGCAGTACTTC CASSRGATYEQYF
TRBD1 NA TRBJ2-5 TRBV2 TGTGCCAGCAGTGATAACAGGGGGGAGACCCAGTACTTC CASSDNRGETQYF
TRBD1 NA TRBJ1-2 TRBV3-1/TRBV3-2 TGTGCCAGCAGCCAAGAGGGACAGGGCCACTATGGCTACACCTTC CASSQEGQGHYGYTF
NA NA TRBJ2-7 TRBV11-2 TGTGCCAGCAGCTTAGCCGGACAGTCCTACGAGCAGTACTTC CASSLAGQSYEQYF
TRBD2 NA TRBJ2-3 TRBV15 TGTGCCACCAGCAGAGAAAGCGGGGACCTTGTTACGCAGTATTTT CATSRESGDLVTQYF
TRBD1 NA TRBJ1-4 TRBV5-1 TGCGCCAGCAGCTTACAGGGGAGAGACGAAAAACTGTTTTTT CASSLQGRDEKLFF
NA NA TRBJ2-2 TRBV6-2/TRBV6-3 TGTGCCAGCAGTCGACAGGTTTTCGGACCCGGGGAGCTGTTTTTT CASSRQVFGPGELFF
TRBD2 NA TRBJ2-7 TRBV3-1/TRBV3-2 TGTGCCAGCAGCCAAGCCTCCATCGGACTAGCGGGCGCCTACGAGCAGTACTTC CASSQASIGLAGAYEQYF
NA NA TRBJ1-2 TRBV7-3 TGTGCCAGCAGCTCGCAGGGGACGGTCGTCTATGGCTACACCTTC CASSSQGTVVYGYTF
TRBD1 NA TRBJ2-7 TRBV25-1 TGTGCCACCGCAACAGGGGGCCGGTACGAGCAGTACTTC CATATGGRYEQYF
TRBD2 once TRBJ2-5 TRBV18 TGTGCCAGCTCACCCAATCTAGCGGGGGGAGAGACCCAGTACTTC CASSPNLAGGETQYF
NA once TRBJ1-1 TRBV18 TGTGCCAGCTCACCACCAGGGAACACTGAAGCTTTCTTT CASSPPGNTEAFF
NA once TRBJ1-5 TRBV5-1 TGCGCCAGCAGCCCGGACACATCAAATCAGCCCCAGCATTTT CASSPDTSNQPQHF
NA NA TRBJ1-2 TRBV19 TGTGCCAGTAGTATACAGTACAGGGTGAACTATGGCTACACCTTC CASSIQYRVNYGYTF
TRBD1 once TRBJ2-7 TRBV10-3 TGTGCCATCAGCGGGACAGACTCCTACGAGCAGTACTTC CAISGTDSYEQYF
TRBD1 NA TRBJ2-2 TRBV6-4 TGTGCCACCAGACAGGGGACCTCCGGGGAGCTGTTTTTT CATRQGTSGELFF
NA few TRBJ1-6 TRBV10-3 TGTGCCATCAGTGAGTCGGGGGGCACCCCTTCACCCCTCCACTTT CAISESGGTPSPLHF
TRBD1 NA TRBJ1-1 TRBV6-5 TGTGCCAGCAGTTACGCCGACAGGGGGCGTGAAGCTTTCTTT CASSYADRGREAFF
TRBD1 NA TRBJ2-1 TRBV7-2 TGTGCCAGCAGCTTAGCCAGTCTAGGGGGCTCTAAGGGGAATGAGCAGTTCTTC CASSLASLGGSKGNEQFF
NA once TRBJ2-2 TRBV7-3 TGTGCCAGCAGCCCCCCCTCCCCGGGCACCGGGGAGCTGTTTTTT CASSPPSPGTGELFF
NA once TRBJ1-3 TRBV4-2 TGTGCCAGCAGCCAAGAGTGGCGCGGTTCTGGAAACACCATATATTTT CASSQEWRGSGNTIYF
NA NA TRBJ1-4 TRBV6-1 TGTGCCAGCAGTGAAGTCTCAACAACTAATGAAAAACTGTTTTTT CASSEVSTTNEKLFF
TRBD1 NA TRBJ1-6 TRBV6-1 TGTGCCAGCAGTGTCGGGACAGGGGGCGCGAATTCACCCCTCCACTTT CASSVGTGGANSPLHF
TRBD2 NA TRBJ2-5 TRBV3-1/TRBV3-2 TGTGCCAGCAGCCAGCGGGGGGGCCGAGAGACCCAGTACTTC CASSQRGGRETQYF
NA NA TRBJ2-1 TRBV6-4 TGTGCCAGCAGTGTTCAGGGGAACTACAATGAGCAGTTCTTC CASSVQGNYNEQFF
TRBD2 once TRBJ2-1 TRBV3-1/TRBV3-2 TGTGCCAGCAGCCAGCTGCGCGGGAGCGGGGGCCATTACAATGAGCAGTTCTTC CASSQLRGSGGHYNEQFF
NA NA TRBJ1-2 TRBV4-3 TGCGCCAGCAGCCAAGCCTTGGCAGGGGTCTATGGCTACACCTTC CASSQALAGVYGYTF
NA NA TRBJ1-5 TRBV15 TGTGCCACCAGCAGTCAAGGGACATCGGGTCAGCCCCAGCATTTT CATSSQGTSGQPQHF